Given below is one T cell receptor beta chain in context. The germline CDR1 and CDR2 sequences are MDHEN and SYDVKM. V was clipped by 3 bases and J by 1 base; unmatched bases: 6. CDR3 length: 17 amino acids. Data came from immunoSEQ multiplex PCR; TCRdb stores just in-frame clones and leaves some out. The sample shows around 40,000 clones, under 95% of them seen only once. These data belong to a study of control samples from healthy donors and cancer patients. The TCR sequence derives from a woman in her forties with head and neck cancer. The chain recombines TRBV28 with TRBJ2-3; TRBD2 matches 11 bases. Sequencing was performed on PBMCs. The DNA of the CDR3 is TGTGCCAGCAGTTTCACCCATAGCGGGGGGGGCACAGATACGCAGTATTTT. Protein sequence: CASSFTHSGGGTDTQYF.